This is a list of T cell receptor beta chains from one sample in a study of T cells in Graves' hyperthyroidism and ophthalmopathy. TCRdb recomputed calls from the multiplex PCR reads with MiXCR, one row per CDR3 protein. This sample has over 300,000 distinct CDR3 sequences, with roughly an eighth found just once. Sequencing was done on a sample of blood. These receptors came from a woman aged 40 to 50 with Graves' ophthalmopathy. CDR3s include the opening cysteine and the closing phenylalanine or tryptophan. A D gene is named only where the DNA matches it firmly. Clone sizes are given selectively: once, few, many, or a class where the clone is expanded.

D gene: TRBD2; clone size: many; J gene: TRBJ2-7; V gene: TRBV20-1; CDR3 protein: CSARGLAGIYEQYF; CDR3 DNA: TGCAGTGCTAGGGGACTAGCGGGTATCTACGAGCAGTACTTC
D gene: TRBD2; clone size: few; J gene: TRBJ2-5; V gene: TRBV12-3/TRBV12-4; CDR3 protein: CASSLSTSGIGETQYF; CDR3 DNA: TGTGCCAGCAGTTTGTCGACTAGCGGGATTGGAGAGACCCAGTACTTC
D gene: TRBD2; clone size: many; J gene: TRBJ2-3; V gene: TRBV2; CDR3 protein: CASSGRGLTSGTDTQYF; CDR3 DNA: TGTGCCAGCAGTGGCAGGGGTCTGACTAGCGGCACAGATACGCAGTATTTT
D gene: -; clone size: -; J gene: TRBJ2-7; V gene: TRBV5-1; CDR3 protein: CASSLVPVYYEQYF; CDR3 DNA: TGCGCCAGCAGCTTGGTTCCAGTATACTACGAGCAGTACTTC
D gene: TRBD2; clone size: many; J gene: TRBJ2-3; V gene: TRBV11-2; CDR3 protein: CASSSGGTDTQYF; CDR3 DNA: TGTGCCAGCAGTAGCGGGGGCACAGATACGCAGTATTTT
D gene: TRBD2; clone size: few; J gene: TRBJ2-1; V gene: TRBV18; CDR3 protein: CASSPQAGVNEQFF; CDR3 DNA: TGTGCCAGCTCACCACAGGCGGGAGTCAATGAGCAGTTCTTC
D gene: TRBD1; clone size: -; J gene: TRBJ1-5; V gene: TRBV29-1; CDR3 protein: CSVATGNQPQHF; CDR3 DNA: TGCAGCGTTGCGACAGGGAATCAGCCCCAGCATTTT
D gene: -; clone size: -; J gene: TRBJ2-3; V gene: TRBV5-1; CDR3 protein: CASSLERSTDTQYF; CDR3 DNA: TGCGCCAGCAGCTTGGAACGGAGCACAGATACGCAGTATTTT
D gene: -; clone size: -; J gene: TRBJ2-7; V gene: TRBV10-1; CDR3 protein: CASSESAGRVGEQYF; CDR3 DNA: TGCGCCAGCAGTGAGTCGGCGGGGCGAGTGGGCGAGCAGTACTTC
D gene: -; clone size: many; J gene: TRBJ1-2; V gene: TRBV20-1; CDR3 protein: CSARDTGARGYTF; CDR3 DNA: TGCAGTGCTAGAGATACGGGGGCTCGGGGCTACACCTTC
D gene: -; clone size: many; J gene: TRBJ1-2; V gene: TRBV11-2; CDR3 protein: CASSVDPVQLDGYTF; CDR3 DNA: TGTGCCAGCAGCGTAGATCCTGTCCAACTAGATGGCTACACCTTC
D gene: -; clone size: many; J gene: TRBJ2-5; V gene: TRBV10-3; CDR3 protein: CAISEGSPETQYF; CDR3 DNA: TGTGCCATCAGTGAGGGCAGTCCGGAGACCCAGTACTTC
D gene: -; clone size: -; J gene: TRBJ2-3; V gene: TRBV20-1; CDR3 protein: CSARETGTPITHWSTDTQYF; CDR3 DNA: TGCAGTGCTAGAGAAACCGGGACCCCTATAACCCATTGGAGCACAGATACGCAGTATTTT
D gene: TRBD2; clone size: many; J gene: TRBJ2-3; V gene: TRBV10-1; CDR3 protein: CASNQAGADTQYF; CDR3 DNA: TGCGCCAGCAACCAAGCGGGAGCAGATACGCAGTATTTT
D gene: TRBD2; clone size: many; J gene: TRBJ2-3; V gene: TRBV19; CDR3 protein: CASSEGLAVDTQYF; CDR3 DNA: TGTGCCAGTAGTGAAGGACTAGCGGTAGATACGCAGTATTTT
D gene: TRBD1; clone size: -; J gene: TRBJ1-6; V gene: TRBV27; CDR3 protein: CASSWTGANSPLHF; CDR3 DNA: TGTGCCAGCAGTTGGACAGGGGCGAATTCACCCCTCCACTTT
D gene: -; clone size: -; J gene: TRBJ2-2; V gene: TRBV7-9; CDR3 protein: CASSYSTPPGELFF; CDR3 DNA: TGTGCCAGCAGCTACTCGACTCCCCCCGGGGAGCTGTTTTTT
D gene: -; clone size: -; J gene: TRBJ1-5; V gene: TRBV6-2/TRBV6-3; CDR3 protein: CASSRTQLMSQPQHF; CDR3 DNA: TGTGCCAGCAGCCGGACGCAGTTAATGAGTCAGCCCCAGCATTTT
D gene: -; clone size: many; J gene: TRBJ1-2; V gene: TRBV28; CDR3 protein: CASSFPSANYGYTF; CDR3 DNA: TGTGCCAGCAGTTTTCCGTCGGCCAACTATGGCTACACCTTC
D gene: -; clone size: many; J gene: TRBJ1-2; V gene: TRBV10-1; CDR3 protein: CASSESGASYGYTF; CDR3 DNA: TGCGCCAGCAGTGAGTCCGGGGCCTCCTATGGCTACACCTTC
D gene: TRBD1; clone size: -; J gene: TRBJ2-7; V gene: TRBV6-1; CDR3 protein: CASSEMTGAYYEQYF; CDR3 DNA: TGTGCCAGCAGTGAAATGACAGGGGCATACTACGAGCAGTACTTC
D gene: TRBD1; clone size: many; J gene: TRBJ2-3; V gene: TRBV24-1; CDR3 protein: CASEGQTTDTQYF; CDR3 DNA: TGTGCCTCCGAGGGACAGACCACAGATACGCAGTATTTT
D gene: TRBD1; clone size: many; J gene: TRBJ1-5; V gene: TRBV20-1; CDR3 protein: CSVDRGNQPQHF; CDR3 DNA: TGCAGTGTTGACAGGGGGAATCAGCCCCAGCATTTT
D gene: -; clone size: many; J gene: TRBJ1-2; V gene: TRBV20-1; CDR3 protein: CSASSLRWQDGYTF; CDR3 DNA: TGCAGTGCTAGCTCACTGCGGTGGCAGGACGGCTACACCTTC